The 24 T cell receptor beta chains reported below all come from one sample, sequenced in a study of cytomegalovirus exposure and HLA in healthy donors (dated by TCRdb to about 2017). Library construction relied on the immunoSEQ multiplex PCR assay. The multiplex PCR relied on a mix of 60 forward primers for TCR Vbeta segments and 13 reverse primers for TCR Jbeta segments. The clones in this table, taken by TCRdb from immuneACCESS, are in-frame only. Not every clone is retained; where verified, under half of the shortfall comes from an unresolved V gene, and the cause of the rest is unknown. The sample profile shows roughly 97,000 clones; roughly two thirds of them were found once. Of the sample, less than 4.5% is held by the ten largest clones. The sample was PBMCs. These receptors all come from a man between 35 and 55 years old in good health and CMV-seronegative.

V is TRBV29-1 and J is TRBJ1-4; a weak D match, TRBD1 (5 bases). CDR1 SQVTM and CDR2 ANQGSEA come from the germline V gene. Trimming took off 5 bases at V and 4 bases at J, with 8 bases between the two ends. The CDR3 is 12 residues long. The CDR3 spells CSVWGDNEKLFF. Written as DNA, the CDR3 is TGCAGCGTTTGGGGGGATAATGAAAAACTGTTTTTT.

A single count supports this clone. V gene TRBV7-9 combines with J gene TRBJ2-7; 10 bases line up with TRBD2. This CDR3 is 14 amino acids long. The J segment lost 4 bases and the V segment lost 7 bases, leaving 7 bases of the junction unmatched. Germline V CDR1 and CDR2: SEHNR, FQNEAQ (reference sequence). The CDR3 DNA reads TGTGCCAGCATGCCGGGACTAGCGATATACGAGCAGTACTTC. Protein sequence: CASMPGLAIYEQYF.

The rearrangement links TRBV9 to TRBJ2-2, with 13 bases fitting TRBD2. This CDR3 is 16 amino acids long. The germline gives CDR1 SGDLS, CDR2 YYNGEE. V was clipped by 4 bases and J by 6 bases; unmatched bases: 6. CDR3 in amino acids: CASSSLGLAGAGELFF. As DNA, the CDR3 is TGTGCCAGCAGCTCACTCGGACTAGCGGGGGCCGGGGAGCTGTTTTTT.

The rearrangement uses TRBV5-1 and TRBJ1-2; a possible D gene is TRBD1 (5 bases). Germline-derived CDR1 and CDR2 are SGHRS and YFSETQ. V was shortened by 4 bases and J by 6 bases, with 10 bases between the two germline ends. The CDR3 extends over 12 amino acids. This CDR3 reads CASSPDTHGYTF. CDR3 in DNA: TGCGCCAGCAGCCCGGACACCCATGGCTACACCTTC.

The chain has TRBV5-5 and TRBJ1-1; D might be TRBD1 (6 bases). Germline CDR1 SGHKS, CDR2 YYEKEE (reference sequence). This CDR3 has 15 residues. The ends were cut back, 2 bases at V and 2 bases at J, with 13 bases in the middle. Here the CDR3 reads CASSLAEGVNTEAFF. Here the CDR3 DNA reads TGTGCCAGCAGCTTAGCCGAGGGGGTAAACACTGAAGCTTTCTTT.

This clone was seen only a few times. The chain combines TRBV4-1 with TRBJ2-1; D perhaps matches TRBD1 (5 bases). The CDR3 has 18 residues. The V gene's germline CDR1 is MGHRA and CDR2 YSYEKL. The V end lost 0 bases, the J end lost 4 bases, and 19 bases lay between the germline ends. The CDR3 sequence is CASSQDVFSDTIYNEQFF. In DNA, the CDR3 is TGCGCCAGCAGCCAAGACGTTTTTTCGGACACAATTTACAATGAGCAGTTCTTC.

CDR3 sequence reads: CASSVGEPGGEKLFF. The DNA for the CDR3 is TGTGCCAGCAGCGTAGGGGAACCCGGCGGGGAAAAACTGTTTTTT. The chain uses TRBV9 and TRBJ1-4, with D hard to call. The CDR3 spans 15 residues. Per the germline V gene, CDR1 is SGDLS and CDR2 is YYNGEE. V lost 0 bases and J 8 bases, leaving 14 bases between the germline ends.

The rearrangement uses TRBV7-9 and TRBJ2-7; D call uncertain. Germline values: CDR1 SEHNR, CDR2 FQNEAQ (reference sequence). The germline V and J ends were trimmed by 4 bases and 1 base, with 11 bases remaining between them. The CDR3 totals 14 residues. In DNA form, the CDR3 reads TGTGCCAGCAGCTCCTTACAGAGATCCTACGAGCAGTACTTC. Its translation is CASSSLQRSYEQYF.

V usage is TRBV15 and J usage is TRBJ1-4, with 8 bases identical to TRBD1. This CDR3 region has 14 residues. Trimming removed 3 bases from V and 7 bases from J; junction bases left unmatched: 4. Germline V gene data show CDR1 as LNHNV and CDR2 as YYDKDF (reference sequence). The CDR3 sequence: CATSRAGGGEKLFF. CDR3 DNA: TGTGCCACCAGCAGGGCAGGGGGCGGTGAAAAACTGTTTTTT.

This clone was recorded only once. V usage is TRBV10-3 and J usage is TRBJ1-1, with 8 bases matching TRBD1. With 7 bases clipped from V and 8 bases from J, the junction kept 3 bases outside the gene matches. Germline V CDR1 and CDR2: ENHRY, SYGVKD. This CDR3 region has 11 residues. The CDR3 here is CAITGGEEAFF. CDR3 DNA sequence: TGTGCCATCACAGGGGGCGAAGAAGCTTTCTTT.

V and J are TRBV4-1 and TRBJ2-1; 13 bases match TRBD2. V lost 8 bases, J lost 5 bases, and 6 bases stayed unmatched. Germline CDR1 MGHRA, CDR2 YSYEKL. This CDR3 contains 15 residues. The CDR3 bases are TGCGCCAGCGGGACTAGCGGGGACCAAAACAATGAGCAGTTCTTC. Amino acids: CASGTSGDQNNEQFF.

The chain employs TRBV12-5 and TRBJ2-5, with 10 bases aligning to TRBD2. The CDR3 totals 16 residues. Looked up from germline, CDR1 is LGHNT and CDR2 is FRNRAP. J lost 0 bases, V lost 2 bases, and 3 bases had no gene match. The CDR3 DNA sequence: TGTGCTAGTGGTTTGAGGCTAGCGGGGGACCAAGAGACCCAGTACTTC. As protein: CASGLRLAGDQETQYF.

The chain recombines TRBV15 with TRBJ1-1; D is perhaps TRBD1 (5 bases). The V end was cut by 3 bases, the J end by 3 bases, with 8 bases between. The CDR3 runs 13 residues. Germline V CDR1 and CDR2: LNHNV, YYDKDF (reference sequence). The CDR3 nucleotides read TGTGCCACCAGCAGCAGGGTGCACACTGAAGCTTTCTTT. This translates into CATSSRVHTEAFF.

J is TRBJ2-7 and V is TRBV5-8; 9 bases are shared with TRBD2. The CDR3 length is 16 residues. The V gene's germline CDR1 is SGHTS and CDR2 YDEGEE. Losses at the gene ends were 0 bases for V and 0 bases for J; bases not matched to a gene: 4. The CDR3 here is CASSLALAGVSYEQYF. In DNA form, the CDR3 reads TGTGCCAGCAGCTTGGCCTTAGCGGGGGTCTCCTACGAGCAGTACTTC.

This clone was picked up many times. V and J are TRBV5-1 and TRBJ2-3; no reliable D call. Per the germline V gene, CDR1 is SGHRS and CDR2 is YFSETQ. The CDR3 has 14 amino acids. The V gene lost 0 bases and the J gene lost 1 base, with 6 bases spanning the gap. CDR3 loop: CASSLVPGTDTQYF. The CDR3 DNA sequence: TGCGCCAGCAGCTTGGTTCCAGGCACAGATACGCAGTATTTT.

The genes are TRBV7-9 and TRBJ1-2; 7 bases map to TRBD1. The CDR3 has 16 residues. Germline CDR1 SEHNR, CDR2 FQNEAQ (reference sequence). The ends lost 5 bases at V and 6 bases at J; junction bases unmatched: 15. Here the CDR3 reads CASSEKGNDRVNGYTF. As DNA, the CDR3 is TGTGCCAGCAGCGAGAAGGGAAATGACAGGGTGAATGGCTACACCTTC. Combining the CDR3 with reference TRBV7-9 and TRBJ1-2 gives the whole variable domain DTGVSQNPRHKITKRGQNVTFRCDPISEHNRLYWYRQTLGQGPEFLTYFQNEAQLEKSRLLSDRFSAERPKGSFSTLEIQRTEQGDSAMYLCASSEKGNDRVNGYTFGSGTRLTVV.

This rearrangement joins TRBV5-1 to TRBJ2-1, with TRBD1 identical over 11 bases. Germline trimming cut 2 bases from V and 8 bases from J; bases unmatched to any gene: 12. The CDR3 has 17 residues. Germline lookup yields CDR1 SGHRS and CDR2 YFSETQ. The CDR3 nucleotides are TGCGCCAGCAGCTTCCTGGTGGAGTGGACAGGGGGCTATGAGCAGTTCTTC. As protein: CASSFLVEWTGGYEQFF. The complete variable domain, with remaining parts taken from reference TRBV5-1 and TRBJ2-1, reads KAGVTQTPRYLIKTRGQQVTLSCSPISGHRSVSWYQQTPGQGLQFLFEYFSETQRNKGNFPGRFSGRQFSNSRSEMNVSTLELGDSALYLCASSFLVEWTGGYEQFFGPGTRLTVL.

The CDR3 region has the DNA TGTGCCAGCAGCCAATCCCCTAGCGCATCCTACGAGCAGTACTTC. It yields the protein CASSQSPSASYEQYF. The chain employs TRBV16 and TRBJ2-7, with D perhaps TRBD2 (6 bases). V was shortened by 0 bases and J by 1 base, with 10 bases between the two germline ends. Germline CDR1 KGHSY, CDR2 FQNENV. This CDR3 is built from 15 residues.

V is TRBV7-8 and J is TRBJ2-2; D is perhaps TRBD1 (5 bases). Germline CDR1 SGHVS, CDR2 FQNEAQ. The CDR3 runs 16 residues. Trimming took 7 bases from V and 0 from J, leaving 15 bases between them. Here the CDR3 reads CASILLGRPNTGELFF. The CDR3 DNA reads as TGTGCCAGCATCCTACTGGGGCGTCCGAACACCGGGGAGCTGTTTTTT.

The chain joins TRBV5-1 to TRBJ2-1; a possible D gene is TRBD2 (6 bases). Trimming removed 4 bases from V and 0 bases from J, with 14 bases in between. This CDR3 region has 16 residues. Germline assignment: CDR1 SGHRS and CDR2 YFSETQ. CDR3 sequence: CASSGDLSSSYNEQFF. As DNA, the CDR3 is TGCGCCAGCAGCGGGGACTTGTCTAGCTCCTACAATGAGCAGTTCTTC.

The chain recombines TRBV6-6 with TRBJ2-1; D is possibly TRBD2 (5 bases). Germline CDR1 is MNHNY and CDR2 is SVGAGI (reference sequence). Between the trimmed V and J ends, which lost 5 bases and 0 bases, there was a span of 8 bases. The CDR3 covers 14 residues. CDR3 sequence: CASSPSSSYNEQFF. Written as DNA, the CDR3 is TGTGCCAGCAGTCCTAGCTCCTCCTACAATGAGCAGTTCTTC.

This clone was observed a handful of times. The V gene is TRBV6-5, the J gene TRBJ1-4; 7 bases match TRBD1. This CDR3 spans 13 amino acids. Germline lookup yields CDR1 MNHEY and CDR2 SVGAGI. The J segment lost 6 bases and the V segment lost 5 bases, leaving 3 bases of the junction unmatched. CDR3 amino acids: CASSDREYEKLFF. The CDR3 DNA sequence: TGTGCCAGCAGTGACAGGGAGTATGAAAAACTGTTTTTT.

This CDR3 reads CASSVEQISGNTIYF. CDR3 DNA: TGTGCCAGCAGCGTAGAACAGATCTCTGGAAACACCATATATTTT. The chain carries TRBV9 and TRBJ1-3; no reliable D call. Germline V gene lookup returns CDR1 SGDLS and CDR2 YYNGEE. V lost 0 bases and J 0 bases, leaving 7 bases between the germline ends. The CDR3 totals 15 residues.

This clone occurred once. The DNA for the CDR3 is TGTGCCAGCAGCTTAGGGGCCTCCTACGAGCAGTACTTC. Translation: CASSLGASYEQYF. The chain uses TRBV5-8 and TRBJ2-7; possible D gene TRBD1, 5 bases. The V and J ends lost 2 bases and 0 bases respectively, with 6 bases between them. The CDR3 is made up of 13 amino acids. The V gene's germline CDR1 is SGHTS and CDR2 YDEGEE.